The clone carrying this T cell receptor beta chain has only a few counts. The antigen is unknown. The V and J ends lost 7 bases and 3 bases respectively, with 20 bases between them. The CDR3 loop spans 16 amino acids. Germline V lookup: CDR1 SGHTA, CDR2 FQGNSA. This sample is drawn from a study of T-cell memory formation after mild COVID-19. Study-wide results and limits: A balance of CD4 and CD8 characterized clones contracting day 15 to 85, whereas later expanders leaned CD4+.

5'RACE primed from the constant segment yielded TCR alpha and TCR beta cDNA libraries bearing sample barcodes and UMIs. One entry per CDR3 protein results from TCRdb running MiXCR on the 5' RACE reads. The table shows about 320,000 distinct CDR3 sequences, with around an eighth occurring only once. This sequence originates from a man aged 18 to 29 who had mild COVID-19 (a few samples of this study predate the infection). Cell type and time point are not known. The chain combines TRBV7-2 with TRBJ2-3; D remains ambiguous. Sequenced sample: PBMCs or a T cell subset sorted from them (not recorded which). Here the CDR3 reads CASNKGPANPTDTQYF. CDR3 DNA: TGTGCCAGCAACAAAGGCCCAGCGAACCCTACAGATACGCAGTATTTT.